The clone carrying this T cell receptor (beta chain) was detected only a few times. This CDR3 has 15 amino acids. Germline CDR1 reads SQVTM; CDR2 reads ANQGSEA. V lost 8 bases and J lost 0, with 17 bases in between. TCRdb ran MiXCR on the 5' RACE reads and lists one entry per CDR3 protein. Of 40,000 to 55,000 distinct CDR3 sequences in the sample, around 14% are singletons; the top ten hold 10%. This sample is drawn from a study of early T cells in non-severe SARS-CoV-2 infection. The origin of this receptor is an adult who was a healthcare worker with PCR-confirmed SARS-CoV-2 infection or an uninfected control (not recorded which). The material sequenced was whole blood. The chain carries TRBV29-1 and TRBJ2-1; tentatively, D is TRBD1 (5 bases). In DNA, the CDR3 is TGCAGCTCCCTAAGGGGCGGAAACTCCTACAATGAGCAGTTCTTC. It yields the protein CSSLRGGNSYNEQFF.